This T cell receptor (beta chain) was profiled in a study of T cell responses to AZD1222 COVID-19 vaccine. Notes on the study in general: In a largely white British group with more females than males, clonal diversity was possibly underestimated. Repertoires were obtained only post-peak T cell response. Reports say nearly half of spike-specific TCRs go after unmutated variant regions.

Profiled with immunoSEQ multiplex PCR; TCRdb holds only in-frame clones, not every one. The table includes some 200,000 clones, approximately 92% detected once. Turning to this clone: Its antigen remains unknown.

Germline V gives CDR1 LNHNV, CDR2 YYDKDF (reference sequence). This CDR3 has 15 residues. V dropped 3 bases and J dropped 1 base, with 12 bases sitting between them. This sample comprised peripheral blood, obtained on day 0 of AZD1222 vaccination. V is TRBV15 and J is TRBJ2-5; D is unresolved. The receptor was isolated from an adult in good health. The CDR3 DNA sequence: TGTGCCACCAGCAGGGCTATGGGATTCCAAGAGACCCAGTACTTC. This gives the protein CATSRAMGFQETQYF.